This T cell receptor (beta chain) emerged from a study of shared clonotypes between healthy human individuals. TCRdb's table, derived via immunoSEQ multiplex PCR, lists solely in-frame clones and lacks some. Among about 490,000 clones listed, roughly 80% were seen once. Study-level findings and limits: Collection of samples was limited to blood; tissue repertoires likely differ.

Comment on this clone: Antigen specificity is unknown.

Trimming removed 5 bases at V and 2 bases at J, with 13 bases between. From germline, CDR1 is SGHTA and CDR2 FQGNSA. The length of the CDR3 is 14 residues. This receptor was taken from a woman aged 40 to 55 in good health. Some clones in this sample may be carry-over from other donors' samples. Sequenced material: PBMCs. The chain carries TRBV7-2 and TRBJ2-7, with D perhaps matching TRBD1 or TRBD2 (5 bases each). The CDR3 coding sequence is TGTGCCAGCAGCCCGTCGAGGGGACCCTACGAGCAGTACTTC. It specifies CASSPSRGPYEQYF.